This T cell receptor beta chain was identified during a study of blood T cell repertoires in COVID-19 (dated by TCRdb to the early 2020s). Study-wide context: Samples from collaborators originated in the United States, Italy and Spain and spanned both the acute and convalescent phases of COVID-19. Sample metadata almost always included a de-identified subject ID, COVID-19 status, age in years and sex. The repertoires were released in a freely available public database meant as a resource for research on the immune response to SARS-CoV-2. The dataset comprised deeply sampled blood TCRbeta repertoires from subjects exposed to, actively infected with, or recovered from COVID-19. The samples were drawn from two sources: the first 160 participants of the ongoing ImmuneRACE study, and 1,200 or so subjects contributed by 6 global collaborators. HLA class I and class II types, where available, came from metadata supplied by the sample provider rather than from assay-based typing. The material from the prospective study consisted of cDNA or gDNA derived from T cells, B-cell-depleted T cells, or PBMCs.

A note on this clone: Its binding antigen is unknown. There are no base qualities to consult, and no much larger clone falls within one base.

The immunoSEQ Assay, a bias-controlled multiplex PCR, was used to amplify TCRbeta CDR3 regions from genomic DNA. The published analysis was carried out like this. The number of nucleated cells in each sample was estimated from the amplification of reference gene primers within the assay. Sequence reads were collapsed and filtered to measure the absolute abundance of every unique TCRbeta CDR3 rearrangement. For each sample, productive Simpson clonality was calculated as the square root of Simpson's diversity index across productive rearrangements. TCRdb mirrors the immuneACCESS table, restricted to in-frame sequences. Some clones are absent from its copies; in checked studies, under half trace to an unresolved V gene, and the reason for the others is unknown. The DNA gave D and trimming, while V, J and clone size come from that table. The sample yields approximately 310,000 clones; about 85% were counted once. The ten largest clones take up approximately 1.9% of the sample.

Participants in the prospective study were aged about 18 to 95 years, lived in about two dozen United States geographic areas, and enrolled through a virtual design. In the prospective study, participants were assigned to cohorts based on the clinical history participants reported in a screening survey and a study questionnaire. Exposed participants had been in contact with someone with a PCR-confirmed or clinician-diagnosed COVID-19 case within 2 weeks of study entry. In the prospective study, whole blood, serum and a nasopharyngeal or oropharyngeal swab were collected from each participant by mobile phlebotomists. Prospective study participants could optionally give additional blood draws and questionnaires over an approximately two-month period. Prospective study blood samples were shipped either frozen or at room temperature before DNA extraction. Findings and caveats that apply to the study as a whole: The quantity of clinical and demographic metadata differed by source and by participant and was supplied without curation.

The germline V gene provides CDR1 SGHRS and CDR2 YFSETQ. The CDR3 runs 16 residues from the cysteine to the phenylalanine. The retained sequence is limited to the CDR3, 48 bases, with the frame set at the first base. V loses 2 bases, J loses 5 bases, and the germline ends lie 19 bases apart. The source of this sequence is a woman in her twenties or thirties who had been exposed to COVID-19. Sequencing used PBMCs or T cells enriched from blood (not recorded which). The sequence links TRBV5-1 to TRBJ1-1; a tentative D call is TRBD1 (5 bases match). In nucleotides, the sequence is TGCGCCAGCAGCTTACGGGGCCAGGGAGCGGGGACTGAAGCTTTCTTT. Translated, this gives CASSLRGQGAGTEAFF.